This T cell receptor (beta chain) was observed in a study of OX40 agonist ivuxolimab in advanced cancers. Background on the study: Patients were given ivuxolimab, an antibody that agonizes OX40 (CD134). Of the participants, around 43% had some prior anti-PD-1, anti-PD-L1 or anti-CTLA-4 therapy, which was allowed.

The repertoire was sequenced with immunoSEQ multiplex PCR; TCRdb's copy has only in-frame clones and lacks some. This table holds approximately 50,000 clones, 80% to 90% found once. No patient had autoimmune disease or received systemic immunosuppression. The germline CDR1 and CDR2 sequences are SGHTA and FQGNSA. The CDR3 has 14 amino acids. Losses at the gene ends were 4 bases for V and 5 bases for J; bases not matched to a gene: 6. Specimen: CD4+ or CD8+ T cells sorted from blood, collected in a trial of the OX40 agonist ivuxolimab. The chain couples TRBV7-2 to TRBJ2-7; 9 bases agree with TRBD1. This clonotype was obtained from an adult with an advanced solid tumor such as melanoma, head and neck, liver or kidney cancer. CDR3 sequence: CASSSGQGGNEQYF. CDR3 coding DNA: TGTGCCAGCAGCTCGGGACAGGGAGGAAACGAGCAGTACTTC.